What follows are 19 T cell receptor beta chains derived from one specimen sequenced in a study of molecular identifiers for immune sequencing clone quantification. TCRdb independently ran MiXCR on the PCR reads; one entry per CDR3 protein. The repertoire includes about 510,000 distinct CDR3 sequences, 25% of them detected once, and over 0.6% sits in the top ten. Material: naive CD8+ T cells from blood, with Jurkat cell RNA spiked in. The subset here: FACS-sorted CD8+CD4-CCR7+CD45RA+ naive T cells. The receptors come from a human donor in good health. Some libraries in this study had Jurkat cell RNA spiked in.

This clonotype was seen only a few times. A read error may explain this, as a much larger clone is one base away. The chain links TRBV28 to TRBJ2-3; TRBD1 is a possible D gene (5 bases). Germline V gene lookup returns CDR1 MDHEN and CDR2 SYDVKM. CDR3 length: 16 amino acids. V was cut by 5 bases and J by 0 bases, with 15 bases left in between. The CDR3 sequence: CASSLTLGASTDTQYF. The CDR3 DNA is TGTGCCAGCAGTCTAACTCTAGGGGCAAGCACAGATACGCAGTATTTT.

This clonotype was counted only a few times. CDR3 residues: CASPGVGDVEYF. The CDR3, as DNA: TGTGCCAGCCCGGGTGTCGGGGATGTGGAGTATTTT. The rearrangement links TRBV12-3 or TRBV12-4 to TRBJ2-3; D is perhaps TRBD2 (5 bases). Between the trimmed V and J ends, which lost 8 bases and 13 bases, there was a span of 19 bases. The CDR3 totals 12 residues.

This clonotype has at least ten counts. This chain connects TRBV4-1 to TRBJ2-5; perhaps TRBD2 as D (5 bases). The length of the CDR3 is 15 residues. V dropped 0 bases and J dropped 4 bases, with 12 bases sitting between them. Germline values: CDR1 MGHRA, CDR2 YSYEKL. Here the CDR3 DNA reads TGCGCCAGCAGCCAAGATCGGGGATTAGGAGAGACCCAGTACTTC. Translated: CASSQDRGLGETQYF.

V and J are TRBV6-5 and TRBJ2-7; D not certain. Trimming removed 0 bases from V and 4 bases from J, with 16 bases in between. CDR1 is MNHEY and CDR2 is SVGAGI in the germline V gene. The CDR3 length is 16 residues. CDR3: CASSYSGFRAGYEQYF. CDR3 nucleotides: TGTGCCAGCAGTTACTCTGGTTTCCGGGCCGGATACGAGCAGTACTTC.

A remark on this clonotype: At one end, the junction sequence differs from germline, possibly due to a read error. V gene TRBV11-2 combines with J gene TRBJ2-3; D unresolved. Germline V gives CDR1 SGHAT, CDR2 FQNNGV. The CDR3 is made up of 14 amino acids. The CDR3 bases are TGTGCCAGCAGCTTAGGTCCCCGGGCGGATACGCGGTATTTT. Amino acids: CASSLGPRADTRYF.

Worth noting for this clonotype: The junction departs from germline at one end; a sequencing error may be responsible. The chain has TRBV6-1 and TRBJ2-6; 7 nucleotides line up with TRBD1. Germline CDR1 MNHNS, CDR2 SASEGT. The CDR3 loop spans 16 amino acids. The CDR3 DNA reads TGTGCCAGCAGGGAGGACAGGTGGTCTGGGGCCAACGTCCTGGCTTTC. Protein sequence: CASREDRWSGANVLAF.

About this clonotype itself: Given a much more abundant clone one base away, this may be a read error. V and J are TRBV7-9 and TRBJ2-1; possibly TRBD2 for D (6 bases). The CDR3 contains 13 residues. The germline CDR1 and CDR2 sequences are SEHNR and FQNEAQ (reference sequence). Here the CDR3 DNA reads TGTGCCAGCAGCTTGGGAGGCCTCAATGAGCAGTCCTTC. This encodes CASSLGGLNEQSF.

This clonotype was counted at least ten times. This chain connects TRBV19 to TRBJ2-6, with D possibly TRBD1 on 5 matching bases. From germline, CDR1 is LNHDA and CDR2 SQIVND (reference sequence). Trimming removed 1 base from V and 3 bases from J, with 7 bases in between. The CDR3 is 15 amino acids. The CDR3 bases are TGTGCCAGTAGTATAGGGGGCCGTGGGGCCAACGTCCTGACTTTC. Amino acid sequence: CASSIGGRGANVLTF.

This clonotype was detected many times. The CDR3 region is CASSNTLPQGATNEKLFF. The CDR3 DNA reads as TGTGCCAGCAGTAACACCCTACCACAGGGGGCCACTAATGAAAAACTGTTTTTT. This chain connects TRBV27 to TRBJ1-4; 9 positions agree with TRBD1. The CDR3 loop spans 18 amino acids. Trimming at V came to 5 bases and at J to 2 bases, leaving 12 bases not matched to a gene. Germline V CDR1 and CDR2: MNHEY, SMNVEV (reference sequence).

This CDR3 reads CASSQKGRWELFF. CDR3 DNA sequence: TGTGCCAGCAGTCAGAAGGGGAGGTGGGAGCTGTTTTTT. The genes are TRBV12-3 or TRBV12-4 and TRBJ2-2; TRBD2 might be the D (6 bases). V dropped 5 bases and J dropped 9 bases, with 13 bases sitting between them. The CDR3 totals 13 residues.

This clonotype has just a few counts. This rearrangement joins TRBV4-2 to TRBJ2-7; D ambiguous. CDR3 size: 14 residues. Germline CDR1 LGHNA, CDR2 YNFKEQ. V was shortened by 1 base and J by 3 bases, with 10 bases between the two germline ends. The chain's CDR3 is CASSQVGTDYEQYF. CDR3 sequence (DNA): TGTGCCAGCAGCCAAGTTGGCACGGACTACGAGCAGTACTTC.

Only a few counts were recorded for this clonotype. V usage is TRBV6-2 or TRBV6-3 and J usage is TRBJ1-6; D not certain. The CDR3 runs to 11 residues. The germline gives CDR1 MNHEY, CDR2 SVGEGT. Trimming left V 4 bases short and J 10 bases short, with 5 bases between. CDR3 sequence: CASSFPSPLHF. Here the CDR3 DNA reads TGTGCCAGCAGTTTTCCATCACCCCTCCACTTT.

The rearrangement links TRBV7-6 to TRBJ2-3, with 15 nucleotides matching TRBD2. The CDR3 runs 17 residues. Germline trimming cut 4 bases from V and 2 bases from J; bases unmatched to any gene: 4. The germline CDR1 and CDR2 sequences are SGHVS and FNYEAQ. The CDR3 here is CASSSRTSGRDTDTQYF. The CDR3 coding sequence is TGTGCCAGCAGCTCCAGGACTAGCGGGAGGGACACAGATACGCAGTATTTT.

This chain links TRBV19 with TRBJ2-2, with 7 nucleotides matching TRBD1. Germline loops: CDR1 LNHDA, CDR2 SQIVND (reference sequence). CDR3 length: 14 amino acids. After removal of 7 bases from V and 0 bases from J, the junction contained 2 bases not matched to a gene. The CDR3 here is CASTGTANTGELFF. The CDR3 region has the DNA TGTGCCAGTACCGGGACAGCGAACACCGGGGAGCTGTTTTTT.

Remarks on this clonotype: This clone may be a read error of a much larger clone one base away. The genes are TRBV5-6 and TRBJ1-3, with D hard to call. Germline CDR1 reads SGHDT; CDR2 reads YYEEEE. The CDR3 loop spans 11 amino acids. Here the CDR3 reads CASSQGNTVYF. CDR3 nucleotides: TGTGCCAGCAGTCAAGGAAACACCGTATATTTT.

Comment on this clonotype: The germline gene is not matched at one end of the junction; a read error may be the cause. J is TRBJ2-1 and V is TRBV4-3; 7 bases line up with TRBD2. The length of the CDR3 is 16 residues. The V gene's germline CDR1 is LGHNA and CDR2 YSLEER. The CDR3 DNA sequence: TGCGCCAGCAGCCACCTCGGGGGAGGGTCCTACAATGAGAAGTTCTTC. Its protein is CASSHLGGGSYNEKFF.

This clonotype has a count of ten or more. This chain connects TRBV6-6 to TRBJ2-7, with a possible D match to TRBD2 (5 bases). Per germline, CDR1 MNHNY and CDR2 SVGAGI (reference sequence). V was trimmed by 5 bases and J by 4 bases, leaving 12 bases between them. The CDR3 sequence is 13 residues long. For the CDR3, the DNA is TGTGCCAGCAGTCTGATCACGGGATACGAGCAGTACTTC. This translates into CASSLITGYEQYF.

This clonotype has a handful of counts. CDR3 amino acids: CSASPLAGGLAKNIQYF. In DNA form, the CDR3 reads TGCAGTGCTAGTCCCCTAGCGGGGGGTCTAGCCAAAAACATTCAGTACTTC. The chain joins TRBV20-1 to TRBJ2-4; 11 bases map to TRBD2. The CDR3 is 17 amino acids. Trimming at V came to 3 bases and at J to 0 bases, leaving 7 bases not matched to a gene. Per the germline V gene, CDR1 is DFQATT and CDR2 is SNEGSKA (reference sequence).

The chain couples TRBV7-9 to TRBJ1-1, with D perhaps matching TRBD1 (6 bases). The CDR3 spans 14 residues. Germline CDR1 and CDR2: SEHNR and FQNEAQ (reference sequence). Trimming cost V 4 bases and J 6 bases, with 15 bases left between them. This chain's CDR3 is CASSSPGHSSEAFF. In DNA form, the CDR3 reads TGTGCCAGCAGCTCCCCGGGACATAGCTCTGAAGCTTTCTTT.